This TCR beta chain was sequenced during a study of control samples from healthy donors and cancer patients. This clone occurred once. Here immunoSEQ multiplex PCR was the method, and the copy in TCRdb shows in-frame clones only, minus some. The data show about 220,000 clones, 85% to 95% seen once. V was shortened by 7 bases and J by 1 base, with 14 bases between the two germline ends. Germline CDR1 SGHRS, CDR2 YFSETQ. The CDR3 loop spans 14 amino acids. The clonotype was recovered from a man aged 50-59 years in good health. V and J are TRBV5-1 and TRBJ2-5; D not certain. The specimen was blood. As DNA, the CDR3 is TGCGCCAGCGGTCGGTTAGAGGTCCAAGAGACCCAGTACTTC. Translated: CASGRLEVQETQYF.